The 12 T cell receptor beta chains listed next were all sequenced from one sample in a study of T cell responses to AZD1222 COVID-19 vaccine. Profiling relied on immunoSEQ multiplex PCR, and the TCRdb table lists in-frame clones only, not all of them. The table shows 75,000 to 85,000 clones, with about 92% occurring only once. Sequenced material: peripheral blood, taken on day 0 of AZD1222 vaccination. The source is an adult in good health.

This sequence joins TRBV6-5 and TRBJ2-7; 9 nucleotides agree with TRBD2. V dropped 11 bases and J dropped 1; count of bases not matched to a gene: 12. Germline V CDR1 and CDR2: MNHEY, SVGAGI. This CDR3 comprises 15 residues. For the CDR3, the DNA is TGTGCCGCCGGAGCGGGGGGCGGGATATCCTACGAGCAGTACTTC. Translation: CAAGAGGGISYEQYF.

The genes are TRBV5-1 and TRBJ2-7; perhaps TRBD2 as D (6 bases). The CDR3 contains 13 residues. Trimming took 8 bases from V and 5 from J, leaving 17 bases between them. Germline V gene data show CDR1 as SGHRS and CDR2 as YFSETQ. CDR3 region: CASSGQTLDEQYF. In DNA, the CDR3 is TGCGCCAGTAGCGGACAAACGTTGGACGAGCAGTACTTC.

The J gene is TRBJ2-1, the V gene TRBV24-1; D not resolved. V lost 5 bases to trimming and J lost 10 bases, with 11 bases between them. CDR3 length equals 12 residues. Germline V gene lookup returns CDR1 KGHDR and CDR2 SFDVKD. CDR3 bases: TGTGCCACCAGTGCTATGTTTGAGGAGCAGTTCTTC. Its protein is CATSAMFEEQFF.

The chain recombines TRBV7-3 with TRBJ2-3, with D tentatively TRBD2 (5 bases). Germline V gives CDR1 SGHTA, CDR2 FQGTGA. V was cut by 2 bases and J by 8 bases, with 14 bases left in between. The CDR3 loop spans 14 amino acids. As DNA, the CDR3 is TGTGCCAGCAGCTTATATCGTACCCGGGGTACGCAGTATTTT. This encodes CASSLYRTRGTQYF. The full variable domain, its missing parts supplied by reference TRBV7-3 and TRBJ2-3, is GAGVSQTPSNKVTEKGKYVELRCDPISGHTALYWYRQSLGQGPEFLIYFQGTGAADDSGLPNDRFFAVRPEGSVSTLKIQRTERGDSAVYLCASSLYRTRGTQYFGPGTRLTVL.

The chain links TRBV30 to TRBJ2-4; D is uncertain. V lost 5 bases and J lost 0, with 17 bases in between. The germline CDR1 and CDR2 sequences are GTSNPN and SVGIG (reference sequence). CDR3 length equals 16 residues. Here the CDR3 reads CAWDSYTLIAKNIQYF. The CDR3, as DNA: TGTGCCTGGGATTCTTATACTTTAATAGCCAAAAACATTCAGTACTTC.

V is TRBV5-5 and J is TRBJ2-3, with D tentatively TRBD2 (6 bases). The CDR3 length is 15 residues. Germline values: CDR1 SGHKS, CDR2 YYEKEE (reference sequence). V was pared by 4 bases and J by 2 bases, with 14 bases between. CDR3 sequence (DNA): TGTGCCAGCAGCCCTCAGGGCGGGAACACAGATACGCAGTATTTT. Residues: CASSPQGGNTDTQYF.

The table lists this clone with a count of one. Here the CDR3 DNA reads TGCGCCAGCAGTCGTGACGGGACAGGGAACGGGAACACTGAAGCTTTCTTT. This translates into CASSRDGTGNGNTEAFF. The chain joins TRBV5-1 to TRBJ1-1, with TRBD1 matching over 9 bases. The V and J ends lost 5 bases and 1 base, in that order; junction bases with no gene match: 12. Germline V gene lookup returns CDR1 SGHRS and CDR2 YFSETQ. The CDR3 extends over 17 amino acids.

The chain links TRBV3-1 (or the pseudogene TRBV3-2) to TRBJ2-7; TRBD2 matches at 9 bases. Looked up from germline, CDR1 is LGHDT and CDR2 is YNNKEL (reference sequence). Trimming at V came to 0 bases and at J to 5 bases, leaving 14 bases not matched to a gene. The CDR3 contains 18 residues. The CDR3 DNA is TGTGCCAGCAGCCAAGACTTGGGCCTAGCGGGAACGGGCGACGAGCAGTACTTC. This gives the protein CASSQDLGLAGTGDEQYF.

The rearrangement joins TRBV5-5 to TRBJ1-3; D gene unclear. This CDR3 comprises 15 residues. The V end lost 2 bases, the J end lost 0 bases, and 9 bases lay between the germline ends. Looked up from germline, CDR1 is SGHKS and CDR2 is YYEKEE (reference sequence). CDR3 coding DNA: TGTGCCAGCAGCTTATTTTATAGCTCTGGAAACACCATATATTTT. It is translated as CASSLFYSSGNTIYF. The full variable domain, completed using reference TRBV5-5 and TRBJ1-3, is DAGVTQSPTHLIKTRGQQVTLRCSPISGHKSVSWYQQVLGQGPQFIFQYYEKEERGRGNFPDRFSARQFPNYSSELNVNALLLGDSALYLCASSLFYSSGNTIYFGEGSWLTVV.

The genes are TRBV18 and TRBJ2-7; no definite D call. Trimming left V 3 bases short and J 0 bases short, with 6 bases between. This CDR3 contains 13 residues. The germline V gene encodes CDR1 KGHSH and CDR2 LQKENI. CDR3 DNA: TGTGCCAGCTCACCCCCATCCTCCTACGAGCAGTACTTC. Protein sequence: CASSPPSSYEQYF.

The chain is built from TRBV20-1 and TRBJ2-1; D is unclear. The CDR3 is made up of 11 amino acids. Trimming took off 0 bases at V and 11 bases at J, with 8 bases between the two ends. Germline assignment: CDR1 DFQATT and CDR2 SNEGSKA (reference sequence). The CDR3 DNA sequence: TGCAGTGCTAGAGATCGTCGTAAGCAGTTCTTC. Translated: CSARDRRKQFF.

This chain joins TRBV6-5 and TRBJ1-2; 9 bases are a match to TRBD1. The junction had 8 bases not matched to a gene; V was cut back by 2 bases and J by 4 bases. Germline V gene sequence: CDR1 MNHEY, CDR2 SVGAGI. The CDR3 runs to 16 residues. Here the CDR3 DNA reads TGTGCCAGCAGTTACCGGGACAGGGCTCCATTCTATGGCTACACCTTC. Translating it yields CASSYRDRAPFYGYTF.